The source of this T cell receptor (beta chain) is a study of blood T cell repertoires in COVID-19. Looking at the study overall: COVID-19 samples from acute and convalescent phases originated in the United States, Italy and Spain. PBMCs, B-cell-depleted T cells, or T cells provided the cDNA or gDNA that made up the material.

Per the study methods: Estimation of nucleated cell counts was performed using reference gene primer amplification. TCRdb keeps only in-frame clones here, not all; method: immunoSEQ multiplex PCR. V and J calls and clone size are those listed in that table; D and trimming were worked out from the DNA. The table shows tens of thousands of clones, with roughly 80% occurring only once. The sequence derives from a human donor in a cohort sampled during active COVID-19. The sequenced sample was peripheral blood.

CDR3 loop: CASSPTTSGTYNEQFF. The CDR3, as DNA: TGTGCCAGCTCACCCACGACTAGCGGAACTTACAATGAGCAGTTCTTC. This chain connects TRBV18 to TRBJ2-1, with 9 bases aligning to TRBD2. After removal of 3 bases from V and 4 bases from J, the junction contained 7 bases not matched to a gene. The germline V gene has CDR1 KGHSH and CDR2 LQKENI. The CDR3 totals 16 residues.